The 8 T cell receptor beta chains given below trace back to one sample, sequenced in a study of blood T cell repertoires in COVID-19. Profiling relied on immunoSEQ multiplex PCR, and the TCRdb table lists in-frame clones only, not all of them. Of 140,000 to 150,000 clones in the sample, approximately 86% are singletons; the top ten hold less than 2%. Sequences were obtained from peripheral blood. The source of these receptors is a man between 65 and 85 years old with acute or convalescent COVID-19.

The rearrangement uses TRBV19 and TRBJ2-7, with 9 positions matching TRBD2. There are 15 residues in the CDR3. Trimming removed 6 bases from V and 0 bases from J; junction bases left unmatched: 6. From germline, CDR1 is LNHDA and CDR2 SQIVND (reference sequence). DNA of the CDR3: TGTGCCAGTAGGAGGGGGACTAGCTTCTCCTACGAGCAGTACTTC. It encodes CASRRGTSFSYEQYF.

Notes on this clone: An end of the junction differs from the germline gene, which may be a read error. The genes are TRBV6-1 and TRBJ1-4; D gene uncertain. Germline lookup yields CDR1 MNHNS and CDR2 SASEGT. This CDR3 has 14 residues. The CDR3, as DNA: TGTGCCAGCAGTGAAAGCTTTGGCGGGGTCCCCGAAAATTTT. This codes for CASSESFGGVPENF.

DNA for the CDR3: TGTGCCAGCAGTGGAGACAGGGGCATCCAGCCCCAGCATTTT. Translated, it gives CASSGDRGIQPQHF. The chain carries TRBV2 and TRBJ1-5; 8 bases agree with TRBD1. The junction had 6 bases not matched to a gene; V was cut back by 4 bases and J by 7 bases. CDR1 and CDR2 from the germline V gene are SNHLY and FYNNEI. There are 14 residues in the CDR3.

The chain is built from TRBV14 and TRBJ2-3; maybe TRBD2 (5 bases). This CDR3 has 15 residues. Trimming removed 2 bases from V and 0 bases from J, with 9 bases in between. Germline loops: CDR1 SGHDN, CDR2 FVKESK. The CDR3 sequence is CASSQQLVSTDTQYF. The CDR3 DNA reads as TGTGCCAGCAGCCAACAACTAGTTAGCACAGATACGCAGTATTTT.

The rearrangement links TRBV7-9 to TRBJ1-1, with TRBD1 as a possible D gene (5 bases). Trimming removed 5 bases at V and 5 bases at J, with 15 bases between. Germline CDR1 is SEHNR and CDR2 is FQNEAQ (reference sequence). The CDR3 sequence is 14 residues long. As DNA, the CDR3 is TGTGCCAGCAGCCGTTCAGGGATGGGGACTGAAGCTTTCTTT. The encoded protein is CASSRSGMGTEAFF.

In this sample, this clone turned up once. This CDR3 is CASSLLAGHEQYF. DNA of the CDR3: TGTGCCAGCAGCTTATTAGCGGGGCACGAGCAGTACTTC. The gene calls are TRBV7-2 and TRBJ2-7; the match to TRBD2 covers 8 bases. The CDR3 length is 13 residues. CDR1 is SGHTA and CDR2 is FQGNSA in the germline V gene. The junction had 2 bases not matched to a gene; V was cut back by 2 bases and J by 5 bases.

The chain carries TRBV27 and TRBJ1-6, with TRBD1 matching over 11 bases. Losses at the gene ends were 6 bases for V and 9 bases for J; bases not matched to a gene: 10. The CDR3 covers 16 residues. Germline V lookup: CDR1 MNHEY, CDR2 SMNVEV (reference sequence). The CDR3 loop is CASRGADRGLLSPLHF. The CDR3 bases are TGTGCCAGCAGAGGAGCGGACAGGGGGCTTCTTTCACCCCTCCACTTT.

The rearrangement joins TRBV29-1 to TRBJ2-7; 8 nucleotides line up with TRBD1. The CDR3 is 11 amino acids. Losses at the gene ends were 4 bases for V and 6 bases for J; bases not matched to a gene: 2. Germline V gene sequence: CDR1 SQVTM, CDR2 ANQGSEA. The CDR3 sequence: CSVGQGIEQYF. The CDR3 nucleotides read TGCAGCGTTGGACAGGGGATCGAGCAGTACTTC.